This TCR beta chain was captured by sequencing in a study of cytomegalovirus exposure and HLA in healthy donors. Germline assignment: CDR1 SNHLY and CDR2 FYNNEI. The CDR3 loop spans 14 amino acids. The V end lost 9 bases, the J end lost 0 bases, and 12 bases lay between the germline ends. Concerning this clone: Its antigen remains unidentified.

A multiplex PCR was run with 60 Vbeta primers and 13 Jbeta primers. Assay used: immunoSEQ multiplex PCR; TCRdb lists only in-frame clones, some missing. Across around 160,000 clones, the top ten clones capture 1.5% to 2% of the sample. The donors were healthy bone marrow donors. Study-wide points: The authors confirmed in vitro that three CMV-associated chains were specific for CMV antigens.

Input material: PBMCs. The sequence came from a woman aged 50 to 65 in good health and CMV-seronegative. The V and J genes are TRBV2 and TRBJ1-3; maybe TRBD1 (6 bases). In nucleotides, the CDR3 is TGTGCCAGTTTAGACAGGCGCTCTGGAAACACCATATATTTT. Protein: CASLDRRSGNTIYF.